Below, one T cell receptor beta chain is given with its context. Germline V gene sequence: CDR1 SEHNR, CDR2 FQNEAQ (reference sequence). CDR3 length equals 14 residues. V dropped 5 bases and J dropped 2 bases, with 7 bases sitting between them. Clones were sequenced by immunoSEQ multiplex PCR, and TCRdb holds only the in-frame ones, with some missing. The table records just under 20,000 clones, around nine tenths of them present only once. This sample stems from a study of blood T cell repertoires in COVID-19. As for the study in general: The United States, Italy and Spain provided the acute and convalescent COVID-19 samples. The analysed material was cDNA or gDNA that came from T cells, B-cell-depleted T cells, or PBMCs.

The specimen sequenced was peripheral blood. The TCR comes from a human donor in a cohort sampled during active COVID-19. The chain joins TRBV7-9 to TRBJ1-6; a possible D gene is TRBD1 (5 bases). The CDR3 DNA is TGTGCCAGCAGCGGAGGGGCCTATAATTCACCCCTCCACTTT. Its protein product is CASSGGAYNSPLHF.